This T cell receptor beta chain was captured in a study of shared T cell receptors in the human thymus. CDR3 length equals 15 residues. V was clipped by 6 bases and J by 5 bases; unmatched bases: 9. Germline CDR1 reads MNHEY; CDR2 reads SMNVEV (reference sequence). TCRdb's table, derived via immunoSEQ multiplex PCR, lists solely in-frame clones and lacks some. The repertoire includes about 660,000 clones, 88% of them detected once, and 0.01% sits in the top ten. These data were likewise used in another study, on human thymus T cells. That work contributes: In corrective heart surgery, resections were taken, and these provided the thymus tissue.

Input material: thymocytes. V and J are TRBV27 and TRBJ2-3; 9 bases match TRBD1. The receptor's source is a boy less than two years old with a congenital heart defect. Written as DNA, the CDR3 is TGTGCCAGCAGGACCACGGACAGGGGAGGAGATACGCAGTATTTT. It encodes CASRTTDRGGDTQYF.